This TCR beta chain was recovered during a study of identical twins. This clonotype was recorded many times. TCRdb reprocessed the 5' RACE reads via MiXCR and lists one record per CDR3 protein. The data show hundreds of thousands of distinct CDR3 sequences, 6% to 6.5% seen once. The CDR3 spans 14 residues. Trimming shortened V by 8 bases and J by 3 bases, and 14 bases separated the two germline ends. The sequenced sample consisted of naive T cells sorted from blood. The V gene is TRBV12-3 or TRBV12-4, the J gene TRBJ1-5, with a weak D call TRBD1 (5 bases). This receptor was taken from a man between 18 and 35 years old in good health. The chain's CDR3 is CASAGQGINQPQHF. In nucleotides, the CDR3 is TGTGCCAGCGCGGGGCAGGGTATCAATCAGCCCCAGCATTTT.